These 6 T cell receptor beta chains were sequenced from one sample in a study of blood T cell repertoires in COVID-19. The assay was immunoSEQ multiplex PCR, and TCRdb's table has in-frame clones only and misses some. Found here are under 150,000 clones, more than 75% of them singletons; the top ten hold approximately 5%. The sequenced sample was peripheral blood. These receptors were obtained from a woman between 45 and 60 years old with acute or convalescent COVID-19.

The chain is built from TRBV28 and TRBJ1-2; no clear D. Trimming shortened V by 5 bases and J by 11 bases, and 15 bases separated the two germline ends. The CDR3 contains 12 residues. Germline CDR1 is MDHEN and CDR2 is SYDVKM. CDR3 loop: CASSLLGGSYTF. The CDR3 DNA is TGTGCCAGCAGTCTATTAGGTGGGAGTTACACCTTC.

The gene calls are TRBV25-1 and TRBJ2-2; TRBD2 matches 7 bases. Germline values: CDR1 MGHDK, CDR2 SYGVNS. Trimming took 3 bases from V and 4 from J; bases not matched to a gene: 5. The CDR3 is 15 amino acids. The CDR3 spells CASSDLRGVTGELFF. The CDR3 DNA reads TGTGCCAGCAGTGATTTACGGGGGGTCACCGGGGAGCTGTTTTTT.

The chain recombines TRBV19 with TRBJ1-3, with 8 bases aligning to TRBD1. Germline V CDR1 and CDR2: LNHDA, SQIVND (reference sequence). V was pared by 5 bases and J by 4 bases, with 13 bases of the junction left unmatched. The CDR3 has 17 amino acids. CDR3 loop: CASSGIGQGEGGNTIYF. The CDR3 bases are TGTGCCAGTAGTGGGATTGGACAGGGAGAAGGAGGAAACACCATATATTTT.

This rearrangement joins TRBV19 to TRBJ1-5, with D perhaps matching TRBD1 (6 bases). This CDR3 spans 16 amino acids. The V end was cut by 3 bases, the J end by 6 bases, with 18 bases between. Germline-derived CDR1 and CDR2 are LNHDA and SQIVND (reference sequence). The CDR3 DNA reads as TGTGCCAGTAGTATCATAGCGGGGACAACGAGTCAGCCCCAGCATTTT. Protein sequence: CASSIIAGTTSQPQHF.

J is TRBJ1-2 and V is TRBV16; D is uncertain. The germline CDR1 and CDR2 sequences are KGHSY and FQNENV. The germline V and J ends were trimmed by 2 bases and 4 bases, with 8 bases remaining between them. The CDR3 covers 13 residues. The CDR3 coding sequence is TGTGCCAGCAGCCAAGGAGGGCCCTATGGCTACACCTTC. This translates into CASSQGGPYGYTF.

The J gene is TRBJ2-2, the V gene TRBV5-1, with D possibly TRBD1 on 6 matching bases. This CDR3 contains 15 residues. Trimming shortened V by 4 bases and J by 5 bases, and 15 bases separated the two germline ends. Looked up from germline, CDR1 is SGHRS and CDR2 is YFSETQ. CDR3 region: CASSLFRGGTGELFF. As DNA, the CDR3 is TGCGCCAGCAGCCTTTTCAGGGGCGGTACCGGGGAGCTGTTTTTT.